Presented here are 10 T cell receptor beta chains from one specimen sequenced in a study of OX40 agonist ivuxolimab in advanced cancers. Assay: immunoSEQ multiplex PCR; the TCRdb copy retains only in-frame clones and omits some. The sample carries approximately 32,000 clones, roughly 84% recorded once. Sequences were derived from CD4+ or CD8+ T cells sorted from blood, sampled in a trial of the OX40 agonist ivuxolimab. Receptors originate from an adult with an advanced solid tumor such as melanoma, head and neck, liver or kidney cancer.

DNA of the CDR3: TGCGCCAGCAGCAAAAGACAGGGTACCCAGTACTTC. Translated: CASSKRQGTQYF. The rearrangement links TRBV5-1 to TRBJ2-5, with 7 bases aligning to TRBD1. From germline, CDR1 is SGHRS and CDR2 YFSETQ. The CDR3 has 12 residues. Germline trimming cut 4 bases from V and 8 bases from J; bases unmatched to any gene: 5.

In this sample, this clone turned up once. The rearrangement links TRBV11-2 to TRBJ1-1; no reliable D call. The germline V gene has CDR1 SGHAT and CDR2 FQNNGV. This CDR3 region has 15 residues. The V gene lost 0 bases and the J gene lost 1 base, with 9 bases spanning the gap. The CDR3 loop is CASSLDPAPNTEAFF. Here the CDR3 DNA reads TGTGCCAGCAGCTTAGATCCAGCACCGAACACTGAAGCTTTCTTT.

The chain recombines TRBV5-6 with TRBJ2-5; a possible D gene is TRBD1 (6 bases). Per germline, CDR1 SGHDT and CDR2 YYEEEE. Trimming shortened V by 0 bases and J by 4 bases, and 10 bases separated the two germline ends. The CDR3 length is 14 residues. CDR3 protein: CASSLVQGSETQYF. DNA for the CDR3: TGTGCCAGCAGCTTGGTTCAGGGGTCAGAGACCCAGTACTTC. Together with reference TRBV5-6 and TRBJ2-5, the CDR3 gives the full variable domain: DAGVTQSPTHLIKTRGQQVTLRCSPKSGHDTVSWYQQALGQGPQFIFQYYEEEERQRGNFPDRFSGHQFPNYSSELNVNALLLGDSALYLCASSLVQGSETQYFGPGTRLLVL.

The gene calls are TRBV30 and TRBJ1-2; D remains ambiguous. CDR3 length equals 12 residues. Germline CDR1 is GTSNPN and CDR2 is SVGIG (reference sequence). The V end was cut by 2 bases, the J end by 6 bases, with 10 bases between. This chain's CDR3 is CAWSPPSNGYTF. In DNA, the CDR3 is TGTGCCTGGAGTCCCCCATCTAATGGCTACACCTTC.

The CDR3 DNA follows: TGTGCCAGCAGTTTCCAGGGTACCCATGGCTACACCTTC. It specifies CASSFQGTHGYTF. The rearrangement uses TRBV28 and TRBJ1-2; tentatively, D is TRBD1 (5 bases). Germline-derived CDR1 and CDR2 are MDHEN and SYDVKM. The CDR3 contains 13 residues. V lost 3 bases and J 6 bases, leaving 11 bases between the germline ends.

The chain carries TRBV9 and TRBJ2-7, with 9 bases fitting TRBD1. V lost 2 bases, J lost 4 bases, and 4 bases stayed unmatched. The CDR3 totals 14 residues. The germline V gene has CDR1 SGDLS and CDR2 YYNGEE. The CDR3 DNA follows: TGTGCCAGCAGCGTTACCGGGACAGGGTACGAGCAGTACTTC. Translating gives CASSVTGTGYEQYF.

The J gene is TRBJ2-7, the V gene TRBV15; TRBD1 matches at 9 bases. The length of the CDR3 is 14 residues. With 7 bases clipped from V and 1 base from J, the junction kept 5 bases outside the gene matches. Germline CDR1 LNHNV, CDR2 YYDKDF (reference sequence). The CDR3 bases are TGTGCCACCAAGCCGGGACAGGGATCCTACGAGCAGTACTTC. This encodes CATKPGQGSYEQYF.

The count of this clone is one. The rearrangement joins TRBV7-9 to TRBJ1-4; D is undetermined. CDR3 length: 15 residues. V was shortened by 5 bases and J by 7 bases, with 17 bases between the two germline ends. Germline V gene data show CDR1 as SEHNR and CDR2 as FQNEAQ (reference sequence). The CDR3 loop reads CASSPRPKYAEKLFF. In DNA form, the CDR3 reads TGTGCCAGCAGCCCGCGACCCAAGTACGCTGAAAAACTGTTTTTT.

The V and J genes are TRBV11-2 and TRBJ1-5; D remains unclear. CDR1 is SGHAT and CDR2 is FQNNGV in the germline V gene. This CDR3 comprises 15 residues. The V and J ends lost 2 bases and 9 bases respectively, with 17 bases between them. The CDR3 loop reads CASSLKGVASGPQHF. CDR3 nucleotides: TGTGCCAGCAGCTTAAAGGGAGTGGCTAGCGGGCCCCAGCATTTT.

This clone was recorded only once. The V and J genes are TRBV7-8 and TRBJ1-1, with no clear D. Germline V gives CDR1 SGHVS, CDR2 FQNEAQ. The CDR3 has 15 residues. Trimming shortened V by 1 base and J by 0 bases, and 9 bases separated the two germline ends. The CDR3 loop is CASSLDGDMNTEAFF. The CDR3 DNA follows: TGTGCCAGCAGCTTAGATGGAGACATGAACACTGAAGCTTTCTTT.